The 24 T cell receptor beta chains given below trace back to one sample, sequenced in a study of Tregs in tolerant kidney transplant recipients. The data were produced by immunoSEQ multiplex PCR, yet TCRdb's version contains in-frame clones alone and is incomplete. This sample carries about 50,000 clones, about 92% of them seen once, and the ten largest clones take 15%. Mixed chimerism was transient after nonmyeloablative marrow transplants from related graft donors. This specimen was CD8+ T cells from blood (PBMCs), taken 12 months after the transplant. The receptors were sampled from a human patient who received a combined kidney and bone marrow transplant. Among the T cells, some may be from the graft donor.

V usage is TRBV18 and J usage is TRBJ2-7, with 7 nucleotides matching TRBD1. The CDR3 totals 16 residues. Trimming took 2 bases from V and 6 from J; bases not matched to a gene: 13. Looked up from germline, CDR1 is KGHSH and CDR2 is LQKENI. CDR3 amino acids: CASSPEYRGDPSEQYF. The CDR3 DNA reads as TGTGCCAGCTCACCAGAGTACAGGGGAGACCCCTCCGAGCAGTACTTC.

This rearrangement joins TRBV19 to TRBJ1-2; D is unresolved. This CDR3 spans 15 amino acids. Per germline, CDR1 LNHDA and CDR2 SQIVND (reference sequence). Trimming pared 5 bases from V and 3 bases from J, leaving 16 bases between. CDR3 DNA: TGTGCCAGTAGTCCCTCCCCGGGGTTTTACTATGGCTACACCTTC. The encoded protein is CASSPSPGFYYGYTF.

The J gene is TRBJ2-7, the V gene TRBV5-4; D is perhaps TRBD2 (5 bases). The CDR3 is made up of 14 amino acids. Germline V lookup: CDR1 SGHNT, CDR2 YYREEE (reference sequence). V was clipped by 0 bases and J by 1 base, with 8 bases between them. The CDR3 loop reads CASSLETGSYEQYF. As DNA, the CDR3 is TGTGCCAGCAGCTTGGAAACGGGGTCCTACGAGCAGTACTTC.

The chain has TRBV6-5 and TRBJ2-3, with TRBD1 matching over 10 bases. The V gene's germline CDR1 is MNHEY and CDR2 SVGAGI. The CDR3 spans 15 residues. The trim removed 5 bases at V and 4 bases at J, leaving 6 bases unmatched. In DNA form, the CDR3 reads TGTGCCAGCAGTACCCCGACAGGGGGCCCAGATACGCAGTATTTT. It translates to CASSTPTGGPDTQYF.

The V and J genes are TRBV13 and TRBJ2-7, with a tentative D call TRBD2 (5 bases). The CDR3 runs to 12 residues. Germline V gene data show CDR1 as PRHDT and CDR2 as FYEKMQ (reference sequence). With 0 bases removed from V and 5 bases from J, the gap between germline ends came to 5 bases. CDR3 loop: CASSLGGNEQYF. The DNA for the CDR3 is TGTGCCAGCAGCTTAGGCGGGAACGAGCAGTACTTC.

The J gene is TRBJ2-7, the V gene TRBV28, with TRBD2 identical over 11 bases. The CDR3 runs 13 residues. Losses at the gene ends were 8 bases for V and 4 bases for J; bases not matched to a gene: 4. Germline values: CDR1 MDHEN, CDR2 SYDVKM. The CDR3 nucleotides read TGTGCCAGCCGGCGACTAGCGGGGTACGAGCAGTACTTC. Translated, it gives CASRRLAGYEQYF.

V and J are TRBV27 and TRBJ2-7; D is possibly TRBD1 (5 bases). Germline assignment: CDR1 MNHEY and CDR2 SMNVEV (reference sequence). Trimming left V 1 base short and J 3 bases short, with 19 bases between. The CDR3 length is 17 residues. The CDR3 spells CASSLFPSAGNDYEQYF. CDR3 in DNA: TGTGCCAGCAGTTTATTCCCCTCGGCAGGGAATGACTACGAGCAGTACTTC.

The DNA of the CDR3 is TGTGCCAGCAGCAGCACAGGCCTCAGGCGGGAAAAACTGTTTTTT. Translation: CASSSTGLRREKLFF. The J gene is TRBJ1-4, the V gene TRBV5-5, with D perhaps matching TRBD1 (5 bases). Germline V gene lookup returns CDR1 SGHKS and CDR2 YYEKEE (reference sequence). This CDR3 is built from 15 residues. The germline V and J ends were trimmed by 4 bases and 8 bases, with 18 bases remaining between them.

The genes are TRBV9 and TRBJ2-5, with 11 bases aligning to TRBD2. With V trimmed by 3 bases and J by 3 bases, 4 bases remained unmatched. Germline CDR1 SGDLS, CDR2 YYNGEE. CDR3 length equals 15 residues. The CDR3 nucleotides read TGTGCCAGCAGCGGACCACTAGCGGGGGAAGAGACCCAGTACTTC. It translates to CASSGPLAGEETQYF. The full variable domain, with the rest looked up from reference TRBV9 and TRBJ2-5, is DSGVTQTPKHLITATGQRVTLRCSPRSGDLSVYWYQQSLDQGLQFLIQYYNGEERAKGNILERFSAQQFPDLHSELNLSSLELGDSALYFCASSGPLAGEETQYFGPGTRLLVL.

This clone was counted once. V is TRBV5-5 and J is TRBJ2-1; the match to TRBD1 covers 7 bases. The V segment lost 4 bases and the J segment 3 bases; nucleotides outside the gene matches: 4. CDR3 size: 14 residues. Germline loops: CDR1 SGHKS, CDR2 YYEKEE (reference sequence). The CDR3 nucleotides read TGTGCCAGCAGCAATTGGGACAGCTACAATGAGCAGTTCTTC. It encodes CASSNWDSYNEQFF.

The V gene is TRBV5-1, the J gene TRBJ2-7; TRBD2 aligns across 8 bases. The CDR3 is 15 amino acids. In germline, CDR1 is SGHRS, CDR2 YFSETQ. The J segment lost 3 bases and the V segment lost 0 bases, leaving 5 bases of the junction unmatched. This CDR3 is CASSLAGGNVYEQYF. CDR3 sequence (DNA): TGCGCCAGCAGCTTGGCGGGGGGGAATGTCTACGAGCAGTACTTC.

The CDR3 is CASSVGGGIGADTQYF. The CDR3 DNA sequence: TGTGCCAGCAGCGTAGGGGGGGGAATAGGCGCAGATACGCAGTATTTT. The V and J genes are TRBV9 and TRBJ2-3; TRBD2 matches 7 bases. V shed 0 bases, J shed 4 bases, and the junction held 8 bases outside the gene matches. Germline V lookup: CDR1 SGDLS, CDR2 YYNGEE. CDR3 length: 16 amino acids.

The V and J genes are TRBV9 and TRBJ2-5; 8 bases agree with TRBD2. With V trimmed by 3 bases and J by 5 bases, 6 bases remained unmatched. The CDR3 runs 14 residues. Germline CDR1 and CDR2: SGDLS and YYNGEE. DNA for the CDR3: TGTGCCAGCAGCGGCGGGGGGTCCGTGGAGACCCAGTACTTC. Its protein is CASSGGGSVETQYF.

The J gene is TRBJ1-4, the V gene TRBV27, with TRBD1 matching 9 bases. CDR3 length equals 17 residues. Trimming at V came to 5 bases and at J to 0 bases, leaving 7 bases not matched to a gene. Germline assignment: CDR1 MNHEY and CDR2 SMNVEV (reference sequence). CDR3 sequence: CASSPRGQGTTNEKLFF. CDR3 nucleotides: TGTGCCAGCAGTCCGCGGGGACAGGGAACAACTAATGAAAAACTGTTTTTT.

This chain's CDR3 is CSVRWRGRRNEQFF. As DNA, the CDR3 is TGCAGCGTCCGGTGGCGGGGTCGGCGGAATGAGCAGTTCTTC. The chain combines TRBV29-1 with TRBJ2-1; maybe TRBD2 (6 bases). The CDR3 length is 14 residues. The V gene's germline CDR1 is SQVTM and CDR2 ANQGSEA. V was cut by 6 bases and J by 7 bases, with 19 bases left in between.

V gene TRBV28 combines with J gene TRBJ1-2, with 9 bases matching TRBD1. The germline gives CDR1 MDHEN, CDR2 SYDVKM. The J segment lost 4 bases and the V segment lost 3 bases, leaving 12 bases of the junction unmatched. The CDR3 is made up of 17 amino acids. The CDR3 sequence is CASSFLGQGSFSYGYTF. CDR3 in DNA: TGTGCCAGCAGTTTTCTCGGACAGGGGTCGTTTTCCTATGGCTACACCTTC.

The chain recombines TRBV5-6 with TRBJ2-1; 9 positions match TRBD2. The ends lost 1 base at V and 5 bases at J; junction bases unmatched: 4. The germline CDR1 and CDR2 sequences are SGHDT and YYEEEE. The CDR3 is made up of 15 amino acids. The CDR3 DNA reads TGTGCCAGCAGCTTGCCGGGACTAGCCCACAATGAGCAGTTCTTC. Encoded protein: CASSLPGLAHNEQFF.

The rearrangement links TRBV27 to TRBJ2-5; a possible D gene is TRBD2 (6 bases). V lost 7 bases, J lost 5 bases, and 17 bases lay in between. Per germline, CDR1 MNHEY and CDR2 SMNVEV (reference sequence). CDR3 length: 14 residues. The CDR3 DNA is TGTGCCAGCACCAGCCGCCTTGGGGGGGAGACCCAGTACTTC. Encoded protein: CASTSRLGGETQYF.

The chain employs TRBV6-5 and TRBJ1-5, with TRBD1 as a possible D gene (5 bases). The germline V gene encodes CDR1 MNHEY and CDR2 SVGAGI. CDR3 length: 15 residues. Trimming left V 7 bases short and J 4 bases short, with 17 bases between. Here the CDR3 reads CASTPGGAGNQPQHF. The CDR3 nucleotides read TGTGCCAGCACCCCGGGAGGGGCAGGGAATCAGCCCCAGCATTTT.

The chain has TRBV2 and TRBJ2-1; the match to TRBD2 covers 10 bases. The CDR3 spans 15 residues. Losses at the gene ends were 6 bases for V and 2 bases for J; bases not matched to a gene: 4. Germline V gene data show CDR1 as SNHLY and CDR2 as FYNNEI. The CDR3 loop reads CASSPTSGAYNEQFF. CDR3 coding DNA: TGTGCCAGCAGCCCCACTAGCGGGGCCTACAATGAGCAGTTCTTC.

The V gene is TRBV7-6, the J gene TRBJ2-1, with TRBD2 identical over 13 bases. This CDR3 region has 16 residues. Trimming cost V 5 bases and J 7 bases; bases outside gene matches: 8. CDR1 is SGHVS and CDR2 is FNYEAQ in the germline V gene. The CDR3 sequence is CASSEKTSGRRNEQFF. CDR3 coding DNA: TGTGCCAGCAGCGAGAAGACTAGCGGGAGGAGAAATGAGCAGTTCTTC.

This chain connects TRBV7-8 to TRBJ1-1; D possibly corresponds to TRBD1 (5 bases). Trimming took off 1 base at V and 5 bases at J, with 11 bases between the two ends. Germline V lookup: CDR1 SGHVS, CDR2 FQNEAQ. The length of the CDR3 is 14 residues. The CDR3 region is CASSLVQRGTEAFF. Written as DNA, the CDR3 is TGTGCCAGCAGCTTAGTCCAGCGGGGGACTGAAGCTTTCTTT. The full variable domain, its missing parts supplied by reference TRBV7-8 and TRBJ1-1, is GAGVSQSPRYKVAKRGQDVALRCDPISGHVSLFWYQQALGQGPEFLTYFQNEAQLDKSGLPSDRFFAERPEGSVSTLKIQRTQQEDSAVYLCASSLVQRGTEAFFGQGTRLTVV.

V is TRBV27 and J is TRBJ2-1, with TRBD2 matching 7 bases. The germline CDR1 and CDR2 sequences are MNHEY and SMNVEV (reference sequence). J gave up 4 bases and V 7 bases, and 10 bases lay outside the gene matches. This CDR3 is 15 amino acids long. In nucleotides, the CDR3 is TGTGCCAGCACTCTAAGAGCGGGACTTTACAATGAGCAGTTCTTC. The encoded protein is CASTLRAGLYNEQFF.

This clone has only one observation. The CDR3 DNA reads TGTGCCAGCAGCTTAGCAGGGGGCTTGAACACTGAAGCTTTCTTT. It encodes CASSLAGGLNTEAFF. The rearrangement links TRBV7-3 to TRBJ1-1; 8 nucleotides match TRBD1. This CDR3 contains 15 residues. After removal of 2 bases from V and 0 bases from J, the junction contained 2 bases not matched to a gene. Germline V gives CDR1 SGHTA, CDR2 FQGTGA.